This T cell receptor (beta chain) was documented in a study of control samples from healthy donors and cancer patients. This CDR3 region has 17 residues. V was clipped by 6 bases and J by 5 bases; unmatched bases: 16. From germline, CDR1 is SNHLY and CDR2 FYNNEI. The assay was immunoSEQ multiplex PCR, and TCRdb's table has in-frame clones only and misses some. Among 90,000 to 150,000 clones, approximately 89% were seen once, and the ten largest hold about 3.2%. Sequences were obtained from blood. The receptor was isolated from a man aged 40-55 years in good health. The chain couples TRBV2 to TRBJ2-1; 7 bases line up with TRBD1. CDR3 in amino acids: CASSLLSTGDHDNEQFF. For the CDR3, the DNA is TGTGCCAGCAGCCTTCTATCCACAGGGGACCACGACAATGAGCAGTTCTTC.